This T cell receptor beta chain was identified in a study of blood T cell repertoires in COVID-19. About the research overall: Both acute and convalescent COVID-19 samples were obtained from the United States, Italy and Spain. PBMCs, B-cell-depleted T cells, or T cells were the source of the cDNA or gDNA that made up the material.

The CDR3 loop spans 15 amino acids. The germline CDR1 and CDR2 sequences are SGHVS and FQNEAQ. V shed 2 bases and J 4 bases; nucleotides not matched to a gene: 4. Under the authors' procedure: Reference gene primer amplification gave estimated nucleated cell counts. The table came from immunoSEQ multiplex PCR; TCRdb's copy has only in-frame clones and leaves some out. The V and J calls and clone size were taken over from that table, and D and trimming were inferred from the DNA. The sample records about 120,000 clones, over 75% being singletons. The clonotype originates from a man at least 80 years old with acute or convalescent COVID-19. The sequenced material came from peripheral blood. The chain employs TRBV7-8 and TRBJ2-3; TRBD2 matches at 9 bases. Here the CDR3 DNA reads TGTGCCAGCAGCTTATCGTCTAGCGGGGCAGATACGCAGTATTTT. It specifies CASSLSSSGADTQYF. The variable domain in full, with the rest retrieved from reference TRBV7-8 and TRBJ2-3, is GAGVSQSPRYKVAKRGQDVALRCDPISGHVSLFWYQQALGQGPEFLTYFQNEAQLDKSGLPSDRFFAERPEGSVSTLKIQRTQQEDSAVYLCASSLSSSGADTQYFGPGTRLTVL.